One sample yielded the 26 T cell receptor beta chains listed below, sequenced in a study of high-grade serous ovarian cancer treatment subgroups. Tumor tissue was taken before any definitive surgery or chemotherapy was given. The table came from immunoSEQ multiplex PCR; TCRdb's copy has only in-frame clones and leaves some out. The table has about 16,000 clones, approximately 70% seen once. The sequenced sample consisted of tumor tissue. These receptors came from a human donor with high-grade serous ovarian cancer.

This chain connects TRBV6-5 to TRBJ1-4, with 8 bases fitting TRBD1. This CDR3 is built from 14 residues. From germline, CDR1 is MNHEY and CDR2 SVGAGI. The trim removed 6 bases at V and 8 bases at J, leaving 8 bases unmatched. The CDR3 here is CASSSRQGREKLFF. The DNA for the CDR3 is TGTGCCAGCAGCTCTCGACAGGGGAGGGAAAAACTGTTTTTT.

The chain uses TRBV11-2 and TRBJ2-3, with D unclear. V gave up 5 bases and J gave up 0 bases, with 12 bases separating them. This CDR3 is built from 15 residues. CDR1 is SGHAT, CDR2 FQNNGV, per germline. Written as DNA, the CDR3 is TGTGCCAGCAGCCCGGGCCGGAGAAGCACAGATACGCAGTATTTT. Its protein is CASSPGRRSTDTQYF.

The genes are TRBV11-2 and TRBJ2-1; 7 nucleotides agree with TRBD1. This CDR3 spans 14 amino acids. V gave up 1 base and J gave up 7 bases; unmatched junction bases: 4. The V gene's germline CDR1 is SGHAT and CDR2 FQNNGV. This chain's CDR3 is CASSLAQGKNEQFF. The CDR3 nucleotides read TGTGCCAGCAGCTTAGCACAGGGGAAAAATGAGCAGTTCTTC.

The chain is built from TRBV19 and TRBJ1-4; D is ambiguous. The CDR3 extends over 15 amino acids. The germline V gene encodes CDR1 LNHDA and CDR2 SQIVND (reference sequence). Between the trimmed V and J ends, which lost 5 bases and 2 bases, there was a span of 12 bases. The CDR3 loop is CASSPQTVTNEKLFF. The CDR3 DNA reads as TGTGCCAGTAGTCCGCAAACAGTTACTAATGAAAAACTGTTTTTT.

The chain combines TRBV21-1 with TRBJ1-1. TRBV21-1 is assigned pseudogene status. The CDR3 covers 17 residues. CDR3 sequence: CASSKGKGLLLGTEAFF. CDR3 nucleotides: TGTGCCAGCAGCAAAGGGAAAGGGTTACTCTTGGGGACTGAAGCTTTCTTT.

As concerns this clone: A junction end diverges from the germline sequence, so it may reflect a read error. The CDR3 is CASSQGLAGGYTEQFF. CDR3 nucleotides: TGTGCCAGCAGCCAGGGACTAGCGGGGGGTTACACTGAGCAGTTCTTC. This sequence joins TRBV11-3 and TRBJ2-1, with 15 positions matching TRBD2. Germline V gene lookup returns CDR1 SGHNT and CDR2 YENEEA. The CDR3 has 16 amino acids. Filled out from reference TRBV11-3 and TRBJ2-1, the complete variable domain reads EAGVVQSPRYKIIEKKQPVAFWCNPISGHNTLYWYLQNLGQGPELLIRYENEEAVDDSQLPKDRFSAERLKGVDSTLKIQPAELGDSAVYLCASSQGLAGGYTEQFFGPGTRLTVL.

The J gene is TRBJ1-1, the V gene TRBV27; 9 bases map to TRBD1. Germline V gene lookup returns CDR1 MNHEY and CDR2 SMNVEV (reference sequence). There are 16 residues in the CDR3. V dropped 5 bases and J dropped 1; count of bases not matched to a gene: 8. The CDR3: CASSPPGTGKNTEAFF. CDR3 in DNA: TGTGCCAGCAGTCCCCCCGGGACAGGGAAGAACACTGAAGCTTTCTTT.

This clone appeared a few times. CDR3 protein: CASSLSGTRGTEAFF. The CDR3 nucleotides are TGTGCCAGCAGCTTGAGCGGGACGCGAGGGACTGAAGCTTTCTTT. The V call is TRBV7-9, the J call TRBJ1-1, with D perhaps matching TRBD1 (5 bases). Trimming stripped 3 bases from V and 5 bases from J, with 16 bases between. The V gene's germline CDR1 is SEHNR and CDR2 FQNEAQ (reference sequence). The CDR3 runs to 15 residues.

This chain joins TRBV5-1 and TRBJ2-3, with TRBD1 identical over 9 bases. In germline, CDR1 is SGHRS, CDR2 YFSETQ. The CDR3 is 14 amino acids. V gave up 5 bases and J gave up 4 bases; unmatched junction bases: 5. CDR3 nucleotide sequence: TGCGCCAGCAGGAAACAGGGGGCCTCAGATACGCAGTATTTT. Protein sequence: CASRKQGASDTQYF.

V and J are TRBV28 and TRBJ1-6, with TRBD1 matching over 8 bases. Per the germline V gene, CDR1 is MDHEN and CDR2 is SYDVKM. The CDR3 is made up of 12 amino acids. V lost 8 bases to trimming and J lost 11 bases; unmatched junction nucleotides: 5. CDR3 protein: CASGQGSPPLHF. Here the CDR3 DNA reads TGTGCCAGCGGACAGGGAAGTCCACCCCTCCACTTT.

This clone was observed a single time. This chain joins TRBV13 and TRBJ1-4; unclear D gene. Trimming removed 6 bases at V and 0 bases at J, with 8 bases between. In germline, CDR1 is PRHDT, CDR2 FYEKMQ (reference sequence). CDR3 length equals 14 residues. CDR3 bases: TGTGCCAGCAGGAGTGCCTCAACTAATGAAAAACTGTTTTTT. This codes for CASRSASTNEKLFF.

The chain couples TRBV4-1 to TRBJ2-4; D possibly corresponds to TRBD2 (6 bases). CDR3 length equals 16 residues. Germline CDR1 MGHRA, CDR2 YSYEKL. V was shortened by 1 base and J by 1 base, with 11 bases between the two germline ends. The CDR3 DNA sequence: TGCGCCAGCAGCCAAGTGGCGGGGAATGCCAAAAACATTCAGTACTTC. Its translation is CASSQVAGNAKNIQYF.

CDR3 in DNA: TGTGCCAGCAGTGAAGGGTTTGAGGGGGCCCTGGGACATGAGCAGTTCTTC. It is translated as CASSEGFEGALGHEQFF. V is TRBV6-4 and J is TRBJ2-1; TRBD1 matches 7 bases. In germline, CDR1 is MRHNA, CDR2 SNTAGT. The V segment lost 3 bases and the J segment 8 bases; nucleotides outside the gene matches: 16. The CDR3 length is 17 residues.

CDR3 sequence (DNA): TGTGCCAGTGGCTTCAGCTCCTATAATTCACCCCTCCACTTT. As protein: CASGFSSYNSPLHF. The chain links TRBV19 to TRBJ1-6; no firm D call. The V end lost 8 bases, the J end lost 0 bases, and 8 bases lay between the germline ends. Germline loops: CDR1 LNHDA, CDR2 SQIVND (reference sequence). CDR3 size: 14 residues. Full variable domain (remainder filled in from reference TRBV19 and TRBJ1-6): DGGITQSPKYLFRKEGQNVTLSCEQNLNHDAMYWYRQDPGQGLRLIYYSQIVNDFQKGDIAEGYSVSREKKESFPLTVTSAQKNPTAFYLCASGFSSYNSPLHFGNGTRLTVT.

V usage is TRBV18 and J usage is TRBJ2-5; D might be TRBD1 (5 bases). The length of the CDR3 is 13 residues. V dropped 3 bases and J dropped 4 bases, with 9 bases sitting between them. Germline V lookup: CDR1 KGHSH, CDR2 LQKENI. CDR3 protein: CASSPDIPETQYF. The CDR3 nucleotides are TGTGCCAGCTCACCGGACATCCCAGAGACCCAGTACTTC. Complete variable domain (other parts from reference TRBV18 and TRBJ2-5): NAGVMQNPRHLVRRRGQEARLRCSPMKGHSHVYWYRQLPEEGLKFMVYLQKENIIDESGMPKERFSAEFPKEGPSILRIQQVVRGDSAAYFCASSPDIPETQYFGPGTRLLVL.

The CDR3 region has the DNA TGTGCCAGCAGCTTTGTTACTTTAGGGAGTTCTTATGGCTACACCTTC. It specifies CASSFVTLGSSYGYTF. The gene calls are TRBV7-9 and TRBJ1-2; D is uncertain. The CDR3 consists of 16 residues. Germline V gene data show CDR1 as SEHNR and CDR2 as FQNEAQ (reference sequence). Trimming cost V 3 bases and J 5 bases, with 19 bases left between them.

The V gene is TRBV27, the J gene TRBJ1-1, with D possibly matching TRBD1 (5 bases). V was clipped by 6 bases and J by 0 bases, with 11 bases between them. CDR3 length equals 14 residues. Germline V gene sequence: CDR1 MNHEY, CDR2 SMNVEV (reference sequence). CDR3 in amino acids: CASRRQTMNTEAFF. The CDR3 nucleotides are TGTGCCAGCAGGAGACAGACCATGAACACTGAAGCTTTCTTT.

V and J are TRBV10-1 and TRBJ2-7; 13 bases map to TRBD2. The CDR3 loop spans 15 amino acids. Trimming took 8 bases from V and 3 from J; bases not matched to a gene: 7. Germline V gives CDR1 WNHNN, CDR2 SYGVQD (reference sequence). The DNA for the CDR3 is TGCGCCAGCTTCGGGGGGACTAGCGGGAACTACGAGCAGTACTTC. It specifies CASFGGTSGNYEQYF.

The chain joins TRBV18 to TRBJ2-1; D is uncertain. V lost 0 bases and J lost 9, with 9 bases in between. This CDR3 contains 13 residues. Per the germline V gene, CDR1 is KGHSH and CDR2 is LQKENI. The CDR3 DNA follows: TGTGCCAGCTCACCACCGATAAGTACTGAGCAGTTCTTC. The encoded protein is CASSPPISTEQFF.

The chain carries TRBV6-1 and TRBJ2-1, with D unclear. V gave up 1 base and J gave up 0 bases, with 7 bases separating them. CDR3 size: 15 residues. The germline V gene encodes CDR1 MNHNS and CDR2 SASEGT. The CDR3 reads CASSEGGSSYNEQFF. The DNA of the CDR3 is TGTGCCAGCAGTGAAGGCGGAAGCTCCTACAATGAGCAGTTCTTC.

J is TRBJ1-2 and V is TRBV7-9, with 9 bases identical to TRBD1. The length of the CDR3 is 17 residues. J lost 3 bases, V lost 5 bases, and 13 bases had no gene match. CDR1 is SEHNR and CDR2 is FQNEAQ in the germline V gene (reference sequence). CDR3 amino acids: CASSQLGQGLVHYGYTF. CDR3 bases: TGTGCCAGCAGCCAACTTGGACAGGGGCTGGTGCACTATGGCTACACCTTC.

The J gene is TRBJ1-2, the V gene TRBV18; 7 positions agree with TRBD1. CDR3 length: 14 amino acids. Germline values: CDR1 KGHSH, CDR2 LQKENI. With V trimmed by 2 bases and J by 3 bases, 3 bases remained unmatched. For the CDR3, the DNA is TGTGCCAGCTCACCAGACGGGACAGACTATGGCTACACCTTC. It encodes CASSPDGTDYGYTF.

The CDR3 region has the DNA TGTGCCAGCACCCAGGATCTGGGCAATCAGCCCCAGCATTTT. This codes for CASTQDLGNQPQHF. The chain is built from TRBV28 and TRBJ1-5; D gene uncertain. From germline, CDR1 is MDHEN and CDR2 SYDVKM. This CDR3 is 14 amino acids long. With 7 bases removed from V and 2 bases from J, the gap between germline ends came to 12 bases.

CDR3: CASSLGTSGGGHEQFF. Here the CDR3 DNA reads TGTGCCAGCAGCTTGGGGACTAGCGGGGGCGGCCATGAGCAGTTCTTC. This chain connects TRBV7-8 to TRBJ2-1; 14 nucleotides align to TRBD2. Germline CDR1 reads SGHVS; CDR2 reads FQNEAQ. The length of the CDR3 is 16 residues. Trimming removed 3 bases from V and 8 bases from J; junction bases left unmatched: 6. Drawing the rest from reference TRBV7-8 and TRBJ2-1, the complete variable domain is GAGVSQSPRYKVAKRGQDVALRCDPISGHVSLFWYQQALGQGPEFLTYFQNEAQLDKSGLPSDRFFAERPEGSVSTLKIQRTQQEDSAVYLCASSLGTSGGGHEQFFGPGTRLTVL.

V gene TRBV19 combines with J gene TRBJ2-2; 8 bases are shared with TRBD2. This CDR3 has 14 residues. Germline-derived CDR1 and CDR2 are LNHDA and SQIVND (reference sequence). V gave up 9 bases and J gave up 5 bases; unmatched junction bases: 8. CDR3: CASRSSGSTGELFF. The CDR3 DNA is TGTGCCAGCCGGTCTAGCGGGTCGACCGGGGAGCTGTTTTTT.

The V and J genes are TRBV4-1 and TRBJ2-5; D remains ambiguous. This CDR3 region has 14 residues. Trimming cost V 1 base and J 0 bases, with 6 bases left between them. In germline, CDR1 is MGHRA, CDR2 YSYEKL. This chain's CDR3 is CASSQGPNQETQYF. In DNA form, the CDR3 reads TGCGCCAGCAGCCAAGGGCCGAACCAAGAGACCCAGTACTTC.